This T cell receptor beta chain was identified during a study of Ad26.COV2.S vaccination and SARS-CoV-2 variants. Looking at the study overall: Within the COV1001 Ad26.COV2.S trial arm, the donor was enrolled. Donor got 5x10^10 or 1x10^11 viral particles of Ad26.COV2.S.

The ends were cut back, 0 bases at V and 7 bases at J, with 10 bases in the middle. There are 13 residues in the CDR3. CDR1 is SGHKS and CDR2 is YYEKEE in the germline V gene (reference sequence). Treatment specified: roughly 18 received Ad26.COV2.S at low or high dose, single or two shots; five or six received placebo; per-sample allocation not given. All samples were drawn on day 63, counting from the first vaccine or placebo injection. The assay was immunoSEQ multiplex PCR, and TCRdb's table has in-frame clones only and misses some. The repertoire includes hundreds of thousands of clones, 75% to 90% of them detected once, and around 10% sits in the top ten.

This sequence joins TRBV5-5 and TRBJ2-5; a weak D match, TRBD2 (6 bases). The sample in question was peripheral blood, obtained in a trial of Ad26.COV2.S vaccine versus placebo. This receptor was taken from a person between 18 and 65 years old who received the Ad26.COV2.S COVID-19 vaccine or a placebo. Here the CDR3 reads CASSLVGGGTQYF. The CDR3 coding sequence is TGTGCCAGCAGCTTGGTCGGGGGAGGGACCCAGTACTTC.